What follows are 2 T cell receptor beta chains derived from one specimen sequenced in a study of identical twins. Each CDR3 protein is one row after TCRdb ran MiXCR on the 5' RACE reads. The repertoire holds 250,000 or so distinct CDR3 sequences, with roughly 8.7% as singletons. These data are also associated with another study on yellow fever vaccine responses in identical twins.

Sequences were obtained from CD8+ T cells sorted from blood. These receptors originate from a woman in her late teens or twenties in good health.

This clonotype was detected a few times. This chain joins TRBV12-3 or TRBV12-4 and TRBJ2-7; D may be TRBD1 (6 bases). The CDR3 length is 14 residues. Trimming cost V 6 bases and J 5 bases, with 17 bases left between them. CDR3 in amino acids: CASSPRIQGHEQYF. CDR3 DNA sequence: TGTGCCAGCAGCCCACGGATACAGGGCCACGAGCAGTACTTC.

V and J are TRBV30 and TRBJ1-2; D might be TRBD1 (5 bases). The CDR3 loop spans 11 amino acids. The V gene lost 5 bases and the J gene lost 6 bases, with 10 bases spanning the gap. Germline values: CDR1 GTSNPN, CDR2 SVGIG (reference sequence). In DNA, the CDR3 is TGTGCCTGGGGGACTGCTAATGGCTACACCTTC. This translates into CAWGTANGYTF.